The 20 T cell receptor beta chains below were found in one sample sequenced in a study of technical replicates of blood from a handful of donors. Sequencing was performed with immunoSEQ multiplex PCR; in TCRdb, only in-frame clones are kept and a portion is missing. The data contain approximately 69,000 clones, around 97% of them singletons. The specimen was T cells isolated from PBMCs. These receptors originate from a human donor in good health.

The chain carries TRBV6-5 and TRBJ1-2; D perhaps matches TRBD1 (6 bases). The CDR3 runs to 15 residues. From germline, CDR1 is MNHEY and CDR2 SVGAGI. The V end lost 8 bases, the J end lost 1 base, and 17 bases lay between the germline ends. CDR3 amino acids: CASLYTTGLNYGYTF. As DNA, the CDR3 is TGTGCCAGCCTTTATACAACAGGGCTTAACTATGGCTACACCTTC.

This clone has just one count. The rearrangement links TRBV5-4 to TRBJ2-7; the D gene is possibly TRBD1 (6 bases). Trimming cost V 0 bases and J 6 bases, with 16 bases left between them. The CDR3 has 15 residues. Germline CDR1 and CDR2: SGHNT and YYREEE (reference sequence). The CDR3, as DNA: TGTGCCAGCAGCTTGGCTACAGGGTTAGTAGGCGAGCAGTACTTC. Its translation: CASSLATGLVGEQYF.

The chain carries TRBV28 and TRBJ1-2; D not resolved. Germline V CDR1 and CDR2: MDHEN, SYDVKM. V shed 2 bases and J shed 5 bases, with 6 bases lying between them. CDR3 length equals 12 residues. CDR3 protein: CASSLRLYGYTF. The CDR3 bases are TGTGCCAGCAGTTTAAGACTTTATGGCTACACCTTC.

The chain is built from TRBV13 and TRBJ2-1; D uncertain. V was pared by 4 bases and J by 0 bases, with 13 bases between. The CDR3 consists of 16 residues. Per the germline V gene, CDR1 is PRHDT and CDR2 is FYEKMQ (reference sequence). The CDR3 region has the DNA TGTGCCAGCAGCTCCCCCCCAGCGAGCTCCTACAATGAGCAGTTCTTC. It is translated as CASSSPPASSYNEQFF.

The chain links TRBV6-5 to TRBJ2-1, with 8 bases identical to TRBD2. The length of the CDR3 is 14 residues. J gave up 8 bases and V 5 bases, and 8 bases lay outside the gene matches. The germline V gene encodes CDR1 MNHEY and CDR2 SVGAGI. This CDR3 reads CASSPRTSSDEQFF. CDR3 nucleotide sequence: TGTGCCAGCAGTCCGAGGACTAGCTCCGATGAGCAGTTCTTC.

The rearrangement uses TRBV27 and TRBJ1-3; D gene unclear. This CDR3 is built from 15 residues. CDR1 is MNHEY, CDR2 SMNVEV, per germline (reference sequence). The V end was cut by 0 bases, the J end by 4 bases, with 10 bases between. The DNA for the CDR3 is TGTGCCAGCAGTTTATCCGGCTTGCGGGGAAACACCATATATTTT. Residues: CASSLSGLRGNTIYF.

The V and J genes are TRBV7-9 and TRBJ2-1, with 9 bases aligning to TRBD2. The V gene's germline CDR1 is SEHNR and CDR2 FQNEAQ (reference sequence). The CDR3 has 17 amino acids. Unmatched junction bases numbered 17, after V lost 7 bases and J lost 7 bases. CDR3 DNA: TGTGCCAGCACAGCCGCGGGCGGGGGGGCGCATTTAAATGAGCAGTTCTTC. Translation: CASTAAGGGAHLNEQFF.

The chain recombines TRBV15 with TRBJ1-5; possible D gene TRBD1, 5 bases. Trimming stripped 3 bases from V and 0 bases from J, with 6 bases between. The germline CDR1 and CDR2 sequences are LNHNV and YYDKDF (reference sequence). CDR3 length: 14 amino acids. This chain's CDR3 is CATSSRVSNQPQHF. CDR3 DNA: TGTGCCACCAGCAGCAGGGTTAGCAATCAGCCCCAGCATTTT.

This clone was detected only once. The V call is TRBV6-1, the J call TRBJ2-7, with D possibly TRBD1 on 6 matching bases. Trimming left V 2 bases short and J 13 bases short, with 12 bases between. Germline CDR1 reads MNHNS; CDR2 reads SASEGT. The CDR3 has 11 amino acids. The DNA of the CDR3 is TGTGCCAGCAGTGAACGACAGGCAATATACTTC. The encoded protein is CASSERQAIYF.

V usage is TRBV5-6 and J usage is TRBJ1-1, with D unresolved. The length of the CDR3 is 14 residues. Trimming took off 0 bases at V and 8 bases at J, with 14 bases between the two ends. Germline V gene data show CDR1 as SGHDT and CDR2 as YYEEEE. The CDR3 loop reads CASSLAGEAKEAFF. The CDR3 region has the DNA TGTGCCAGCAGCTTGGCCGGGGAGGCCAAAGAAGCTTTCTTT.

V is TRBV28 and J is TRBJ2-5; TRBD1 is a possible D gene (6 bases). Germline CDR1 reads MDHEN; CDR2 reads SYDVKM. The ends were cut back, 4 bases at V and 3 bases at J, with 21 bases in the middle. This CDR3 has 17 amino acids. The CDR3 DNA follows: TGTGCCAGCAGTTACTCGATTACAGGGATGAGAGAAGAGACCCAGTACTTC. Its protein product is CASSYSITGMREETQYF. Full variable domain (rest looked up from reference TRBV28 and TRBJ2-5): DVKVTQSSRYLVKRTGEKVFLECVQDMDHENMFWYRQDPGLGLRLIYFSYDVKMKEKGDIPEGYSVSREKKERFSLILESASTNQTSMYLCASSYSITGMREETQYFGPGTRLLVL.

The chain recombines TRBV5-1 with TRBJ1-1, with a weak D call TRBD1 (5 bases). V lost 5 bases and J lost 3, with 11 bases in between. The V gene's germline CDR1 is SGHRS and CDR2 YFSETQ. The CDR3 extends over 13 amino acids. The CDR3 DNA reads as TGCGCCAGCAGTTATACAGGTGACACTGAAGCTTTCTTT. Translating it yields CASSYTGDTEAFF.

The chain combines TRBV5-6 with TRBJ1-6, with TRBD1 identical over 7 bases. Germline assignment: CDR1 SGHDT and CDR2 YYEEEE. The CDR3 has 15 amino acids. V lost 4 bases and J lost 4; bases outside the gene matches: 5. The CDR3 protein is CASSLGTVYNSPLHF. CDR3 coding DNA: TGTGCCAGCAGCCTGGGGACAGTGTATAATTCACCCCTCCACTTT.

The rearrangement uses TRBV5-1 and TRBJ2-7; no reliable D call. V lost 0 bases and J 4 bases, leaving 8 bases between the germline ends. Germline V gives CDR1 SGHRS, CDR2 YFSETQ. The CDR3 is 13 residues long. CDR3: CASSLGSLYEQYF. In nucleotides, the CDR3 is TGCGCCAGCAGCTTGGGCAGTCTTTACGAGCAGTACTTC. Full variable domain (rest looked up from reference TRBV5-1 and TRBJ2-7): KAGVTQTPRYLIKTRGQQVTLSCSPISGHRSVSWYQQTPGQGLQFLFEYFSETQRNKGNFPGRFSGRQFSNSRSEMNVSTLELGDSALYLCASSLGSLYEQYFGPGTRLTVT.

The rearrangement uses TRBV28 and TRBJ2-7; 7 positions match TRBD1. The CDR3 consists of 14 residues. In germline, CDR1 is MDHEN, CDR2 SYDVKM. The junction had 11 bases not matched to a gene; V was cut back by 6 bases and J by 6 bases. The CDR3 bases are TGTGCCAGCAGGGGGGCAGGGACAGCGAGCGAGCAGTACTTC. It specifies CASRGAGTASEQYF.

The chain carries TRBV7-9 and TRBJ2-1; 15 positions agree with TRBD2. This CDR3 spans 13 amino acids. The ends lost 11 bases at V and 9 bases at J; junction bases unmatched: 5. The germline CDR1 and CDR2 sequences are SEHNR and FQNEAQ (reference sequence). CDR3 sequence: CADGTSGGLEQFF. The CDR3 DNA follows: TGTGCCGATGGGACTAGCGGGGGGCTTGAGCAGTTCTTC.

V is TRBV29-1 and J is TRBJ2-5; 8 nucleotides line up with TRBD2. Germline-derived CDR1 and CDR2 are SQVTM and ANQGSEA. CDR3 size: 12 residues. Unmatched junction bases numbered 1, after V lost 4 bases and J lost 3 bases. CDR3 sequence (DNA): TGCAGCGTTGTACTAGCGGAAGAGACCCAGTACTTC. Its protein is CSVVLAEETQYF. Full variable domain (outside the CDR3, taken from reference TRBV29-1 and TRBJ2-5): SAVISQKPSRDICQRGTSLTIQCQVDSQVTMMFWYRQQPGQSLTLIATANQGSEATYESGFVIDKFPISRPNLTFSTLTVSNMSPEDSSIYLCSVVLAEETQYFGPGTRLLVL.

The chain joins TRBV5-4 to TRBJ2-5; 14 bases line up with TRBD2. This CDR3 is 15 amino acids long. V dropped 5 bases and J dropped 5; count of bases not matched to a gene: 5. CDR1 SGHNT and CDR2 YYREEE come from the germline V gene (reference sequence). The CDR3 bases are TGTGCCAGCAGAAGACTAGCGGGGGGGCAGGAGACCCAGTACTTC. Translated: CASRRLAGGQETQYF.

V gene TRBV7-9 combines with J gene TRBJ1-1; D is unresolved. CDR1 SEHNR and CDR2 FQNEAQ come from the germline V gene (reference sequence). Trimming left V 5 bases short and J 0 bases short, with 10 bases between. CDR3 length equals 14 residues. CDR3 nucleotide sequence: TGTGCCAGCAGCCTCCGGACTTTGAACACTGAAGCTTTCTTT. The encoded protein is CASSLRTLNTEAFF. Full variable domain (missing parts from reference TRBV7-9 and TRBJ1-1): DTGVSQNPRHKITKRGQNVTFRCDPISEHNRLYWYRQTLGQGPEFLTYFQNEAQLEKSRLLSDRFSAERPKGSFSTLEIQRTEQGDSAMYLCASSLRTLNTEAFFGQGTRLTVV.

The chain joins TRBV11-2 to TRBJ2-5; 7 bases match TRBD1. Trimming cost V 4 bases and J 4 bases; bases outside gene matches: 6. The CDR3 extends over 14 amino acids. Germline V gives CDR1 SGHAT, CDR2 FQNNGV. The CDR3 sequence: CASSSYRGIETQYF. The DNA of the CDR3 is TGTGCCAGCAGCTCGTACAGGGGTATAGAGACCCAGTACTTC.